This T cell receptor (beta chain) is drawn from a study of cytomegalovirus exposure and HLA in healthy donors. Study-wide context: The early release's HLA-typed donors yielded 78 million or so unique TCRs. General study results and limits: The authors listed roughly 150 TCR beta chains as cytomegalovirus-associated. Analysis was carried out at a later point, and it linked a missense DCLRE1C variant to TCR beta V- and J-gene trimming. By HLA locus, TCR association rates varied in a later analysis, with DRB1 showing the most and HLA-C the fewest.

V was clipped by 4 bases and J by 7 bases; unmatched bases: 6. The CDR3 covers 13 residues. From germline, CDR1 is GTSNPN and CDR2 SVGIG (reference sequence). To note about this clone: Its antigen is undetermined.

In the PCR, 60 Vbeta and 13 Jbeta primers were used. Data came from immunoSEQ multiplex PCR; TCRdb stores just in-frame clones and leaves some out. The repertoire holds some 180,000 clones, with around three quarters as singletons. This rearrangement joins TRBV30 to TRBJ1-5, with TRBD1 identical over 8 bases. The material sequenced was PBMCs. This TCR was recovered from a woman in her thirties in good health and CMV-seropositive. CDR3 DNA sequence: TGTGCCTGGACCCCAGGGGGCGGACAGCCCCAGCATTTT. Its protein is CAWTPGGGQPQHF.